These 28 T cell receptor beta chains share one sample of origin, sequenced in a study of response to subunit inactivated influenza vaccine. TCRdb re-called the RT-PCR reads with MiXCR, one entry per CDR3 protein. Among 650,000 to 800,000 distinct CDR3 sequences listed, roughly 13% were seen once. Here the sequenced sample was PBMCs from blood, taken less than 15 days before vaccination. Receptors originate from a man over 45 who received an inactivated influenza vaccine.

The sample holds a few counts of this clonotype. CDR3 in amino acids: CASSPVRRSYYEQYF. CDR3 DNA: TGTGCCAGCAGCCCAGTACGGAGGTCCTACTACGAGCAGTACTTC. J is TRBJ2-7 and V is TRBV7-8; the D gene is possibly TRBD2 (5 bases). The V and J ends lost 5 bases and 3 bases respectively, with 17 bases between them. This CDR3 comprises 15 residues. Germline V lookup: CDR1 SGHVS, CDR2 FQNEAQ.

V usage is TRBV11-2 and J usage is TRBJ2-5, with D perhaps matching TRBD1 (5 bases). V was clipped by 5 bases and J by 4 bases, with 20 bases between them. CDR1 and CDR2 from the germline V gene are SGHAT and FQNNGV. This CDR3 has 16 residues. The CDR3 loop reads CASSKPTRRAAETQYF. The CDR3, as DNA: TGTGCCAGCAGCAAACCCACGCGCAGGGCCGCAGAGACCCAGTACTTC. The whole variable domain, filled in from reference TRBV11-2 and TRBJ2-5, reads EAGVAQSPRYKIIEKRQSVAFWCNPISGHATLYWYQQILGQGPKLLIQFQNNGVVDDSQLPKDRFSAERLKGVDSTLKIQPAKLEDSAVYLCASSKPTRRAAETQYFGPGTRLLVL.

This chain links TRBV20-1 with TRBJ2-4; the match to TRBD2 covers 8 bases. There are 17 residues in the CDR3. CDR1 is DFQATT and CDR2 is SNEGSKA in the germline V gene (reference sequence). The CDR3 reads CCARESGGERAKNIQYF. The CDR3 region has the DNA TGCTGCGCTAGAGAATCCGGGGGGGAGAGAGCGAAAAACATTCAGTACTTC.

This clonotype occurred once. The rearrangement joins TRBV20-1 to TRBJ2-3; D is unclear. CDR1 and CDR2 (germline): DFQATT, SNEGSKA (reference sequence). The length of the CDR3 is 16 residues. The V and J ends lost 3 bases and 2 bases respectively, with 18 bases between them. CDR3 coding DNA: TGCAGTGCTAGTGCCACATTCGGAGTCGACACAGATACGCAGTATTTT. Protein sequence: CSASATFGVDTDTQYF.

This clonotype was observed a few times. This chain connects TRBV5-4 to TRBJ2-2; TRBD2 agrees at 9 bases. The J segment lost 1 base and the V segment lost 1 base, leaving 11 bases of the junction unmatched. The CDR3 loop spans 19 amino acids. Germline-derived CDR1 and CDR2 are SGHNT and YYREEE (reference sequence). The CDR3 loop is CASSLLAGATLRNTGELFF. CDR3 in DNA: TGTGCCAGCAGCTTGTTAGCGGGGGCCACCCTACGGAACACCGGGGAGCTGTTTTTT.

This clonotype was seen a handful of times. This chain joins TRBV4-1 and TRBJ2-5; D may be TRBD1 or TRBD2 (5 bases each). V was cut by 1 base and J by 9 bases, with 15 bases left in between. The germline V gene encodes CDR1 MGHRA and CDR2 YSYEKL. The CDR3 loop spans 14 amino acids. The CDR3 here is CASSQAILGDPQYF. The CDR3 coding sequence is TGCGCCAGCAGCCAAGCCATTTTGGGGGACCCCCAGTACTTC.

The genes are TRBV28 and TRBJ2-5; TRBD2 matches 7 bases. This CDR3 comprises 14 residues. V shed 10 bases, J shed 5 bases, and the junction held 13 bases outside the gene matches. Germline-derived CDR1 and CDR2 are MDHEN and SYDVKM. The CDR3 sequence is CANDLSGIAETQYF. CDR3 in DNA: TGTGCCAACGACCTAAGCGGGATAGCCGAGACCCAGTACTTC.

The chain has TRBV29-1 and TRBJ2-1; TRBD2 is a possible D gene (6 bases). CDR1 SQVTM and CDR2 ANQGSEA come from the germline V gene. The CDR3 runs 12 residues. This CDR3 reads CSMTRRYNEQFF. The CDR3 nucleotides read TGCAGTATGACTAGGAGGTACAATGAGCAGTTCTTC.

The V gene is TRBV20-1, the J gene TRBJ2-3, with TRBD2 matching over 10 bases. Germline assignment: CDR1 DFQATT and CDR2 SNEGSKA (reference sequence). The trim removed 7 bases at V and 0 bases at J, leaving 10 bases unmatched. The CDR3 has 16 residues. CDR3 in amino acids: CSVVPSGRESTDTQYF. As DNA, the CDR3 is TGCAGTGTCGTACCTAGCGGGAGAGAAAGCACAGATACGCAGTATTTT.

This clonotype has a count of ten or more. V and J are TRBV7-3 and TRBJ1-1, with 8 bases identical to TRBD1. Germline values: CDR1 SGHTA, CDR2 FQGTGA. The CDR3 runs to 14 residues. Trimming removed 1 base from V and 4 bases from J; junction bases left unmatched: 2. CDR3 loop: CASSLSTGGTEAFF. CDR3 nucleotide sequence: TGTGCCAGCAGCTTAAGCACAGGGGGCACTGAAGCTTTCTTT.

In DNA form, the CDR3 reads TGCAGCGTTGAATCCGGGACTAGCGGGGCCTACGAGCAGTACTTC. Amino acids: CSVESGTSGAYEQYF. The chain carries TRBV29-1 and TRBJ2-7; 13 bases line up with TRBD2. Germline V CDR1 and CDR2: SQVTM, ANQGSEA. Trimming at V came to 2 bases and at J to 2 bases, leaving 3 bases not matched to a gene. This CDR3 is 15 amino acids long.

The chain employs TRBV11-1 and TRBJ2-1, with 13 bases that match TRBD2. The CDR3 covers 20 residues. Per the germline V gene, CDR1 is SGHAT and CDR2 is FQDESV (reference sequence). V shed 5 bases and J 5 bases; nucleotides not matched to a gene: 18. Here the CDR3 DNA reads TGTGCCAGCAGCACAATCCCCGGACTAGCGGGAGCCATCGTCGACAATGAGCAGTTCTTC. It codes for CASSTIPGLAGAIVDNEQFF.

This chain joins TRBV3-1 and TRBJ1-1; D call uncertain. Deletions cut 1 base from V and 8 bases from J, with 14 bases between. Germline V CDR1 and CDR2: LGHDT, YNNKEL (reference sequence). The CDR3 has 14 amino acids. CDR3 sequence (DNA): TGTGCCAGCAGCCAAGGGACTCTAAGGGAGGAAGCTTTCTTT. It codes for CASSQGTLREEAFF.

This clonotype was seen ten or more times. The V and J genes are TRBV20-1 and TRBJ2-3; a possible D gene is TRBD2 (6 bases). Trimming shortened V by 6 bases and J by 3 bases, and 34 bases separated the two germline ends. The germline V gene has CDR1 DFQATT and CDR2 SNEGSKA (reference sequence). The CDR3 length is 20 residues. In DNA, the CDR3 is TGCAGTGCCCAGGGAGCCGACGGCCCGGGAGTGTCTTTTGTTACAGATACGCAGTATTTT. Protein sequence: CSAQGADGPGVSFVTDTQYF.

This clonotype was found many times. The V call is TRBV7-2, the J call TRBJ1-3; a possible D gene is TRBD1 (5 bases). Trimming removed 1 base from V and 1 base from J, with 8 bases in between. The CDR3 consists of 15 residues. Germline V lookup: CDR1 SGHTA, CDR2 FQGNSA. CDR3 residues: CASSLGAGSGNTIYF. The CDR3 nucleotides read TGTGCCAGCAGCTTAGGTGCAGGGTCTGGAAACACCATATATTTT.

This clonotype was counted many times. The chain is built from TRBV3-1 and TRBJ2-2; the D gene is possibly TRBD1 (6 bases). This CDR3 comprises 16 residues. In germline, CDR1 is LGHDT, CDR2 YNNKEL (reference sequence). Trimming left V 1 base short and J 7 bases short, with 16 bases between. Here the CDR3 reads CASSQVRGGAIGELFF. CDR3 nucleotides: TGTGCCAGCAGCCAAGTCCGTGGGGGCGCGATCGGGGAGCTGTTTTTT.

This clonotype was seen more than once but under ten times. The V call is TRBV6-5, the J call TRBJ2-3; D ambiguous. This CDR3 has 14 amino acids. Germline V gives CDR1 MNHEY, CDR2 SVGAGI. V shed 0 bases and J shed 1 base, with 5 bases lying between them. The CDR3 loop is CASSYSRGTDTQYF. CDR3 in DNA: TGTGCCAGCAGTTACTCCCGGGGCACAGATACGCAGTATTTT.

J is TRBJ2-3 and V is TRBV6-1; 7 bases map to TRBD1. Trimming removed 5 bases from V and 1 base from J; junction bases left unmatched: 9. Germline V gives CDR1 MNHNS, CDR2 SASEGT. The CDR3 extends over 16 amino acids. This CDR3 reads CASSTHWTGGTDTQYF. The CDR3 DNA follows: TGTGCCAGCAGTACCCACTGGACAGGCGGCACAGATACGCAGTATTTT.

This clonotype was recorded at least ten times. The chain joins TRBV2 to TRBJ2-2; no firm D call. V gave up 6 bases and J gave up 4 bases, with 3 bases separating them. CDR1 and CDR2 from the germline V gene are SNHLY and FYNNEI. The CDR3 is 11 residues long. This CDR3 is CASRTTGELFF. Written as DNA, the CDR3 is TGTGCCAGCAGGACCACCGGGGAGCTGTTTTTT.

This clonotype was picked up many times. This chain joins TRBV30 and TRBJ1-6; no firm D call. Germline values: CDR1 GTSNPN, CDR2 SVGIG (reference sequence). The ends were cut back, 0 bases at V and 7 bases at J, with 10 bases in the middle. The CDR3 totals 14 residues. In DNA, the CDR3 is TGTGCCTGGAGTGTTTTAGTGGGAAATTCACCCCTCCACTTT. It is translated as CAWSVLVGNSPLHF.

The chain is built from TRBV4-3 and TRBJ2-1, with a possible D match to TRBD2 (6 bases). V lost 2 bases and J lost 2, with 13 bases in between. This CDR3 is 16 amino acids long. Germline V gives CDR1 LGHNA, CDR2 YSLEER. CDR3 sequence: CASSQFGGTTYNEQFF. As DNA, the CDR3 is TGCGCCAGCAGCCAATTCGGCGGGACGACCTACAATGAGCAGTTCTTC.

The chain carries TRBV10-2 and TRBJ2-3; TRBD1 matches 12 bases. The CDR3 consists of 16 residues. The germline V gene encodes CDR1 WSHSY and CDR2 SAAADI. J was trimmed by 7 bases and V by 5 bases; bases with no gene match: 10. The CDR3 is CASSPPGTGGGNTQYF. The CDR3 DNA sequence: TGCGCCAGCAGTCCCCCCGGGACAGGGGGCGGGAATACGCAGTATTTT.

This clonotype was recorded many times. CDR3 in DNA: TGTGCCAGCAGTCCCGGACAGGGGGCAGGGTCCGGGGAGCTGTTTTTT. As protein: CASSPGQGAGSGELFF. This chain links TRBV28 with TRBJ2-2; 11 bases line up with TRBD1. The germline CDR1 and CDR2 sequences are MDHEN and SYDVKM. The CDR3 loop spans 16 amino acids. Trimming took 5 bases from V and 6 from J; bases not matched to a gene: 8.

CDR3 sequence: CASTGTRGGEMRTGTQYF. DNA of the CDR3: TGTGCCAGCACCGGGACCCGGGGGGGCGAGATGAGGACGGGGACGCAGTATTTT. V is TRBV7-8 and J is TRBJ2-3; TRBD2 aligns across 8 bases. V dropped 7 bases and J dropped 9; count of bases not matched to a gene: 24. The CDR3 has 18 amino acids. CDR1 is SGHVS, CDR2 FQNEAQ, per germline.

The chain couples TRBV12-5 to TRBJ2-1; either TRBD1 or TRBD2 may fit D (5 bases each). Trimming removed 8 bases from V and 4 bases from J, with 15 bases in between. This CDR3 contains 14 residues. In germline, CDR1 is LGHNT, CDR2 FRNRAP. Here the CDR3 reads CASNTGTAYNEQFF. The CDR3 DNA sequence: TGTGCTAGTAATACCGGGACCGCATACAATGAGCAGTTCTTC.

This clonotype was picked up many times. The V gene is TRBV7-9, the J gene TRBJ2-3, with 12 bases identical to TRBD2. CDR1 is SEHNR and CDR2 is FQNEAQ in the germline V gene (reference sequence). The length of the CDR3 is 16 residues. Trimming took 5 bases from V and 5 from J; bases not matched to a gene: 8. The CDR3 DNA sequence: TGTGCCAGCAGCACCTGGACTAGCGGGACAGGAGATACGCAGTATTTT. Translating gives CASSTWTSGTGDTQYF.

This clonotype came up many times. This chain uses TRBV25-1 with TRBJ1-5; unclear D gene. V lost 6 bases and J lost 11, with 14 bases in between. Looked up from germline, CDR1 is MGHDK and CDR2 is SYGVNS. The CDR3 spans 12 residues. The CDR3 coding sequence is TGTGCCAGCAGCGCCCCCGGTGGGTCCCAGCATTTT. Translating gives CASSAPGGSQHF. Variable domain in full (rest from reference TRBV25-1 and TRBJ1-5): EADIYQTPRYLVIGTGKKITLECSQTMGHDKMYWYQQDPGMELHLIHYSYGVNSTEKGDLSSESTVSRIRTEHFPLTLESARPSHTSQYLCASSAPGGSQHFGDGTRLSIL.

The sample holds a few counts of this clonotype. The chain carries TRBV2 and TRBJ2-3; D is unresolved. The V and J ends lost 6 bases and 7 bases respectively, with 5 bases between them. Looked up from germline, CDR1 is SNHLY and CDR2 is FYNNEI. The CDR3 contains 10 residues. This CDR3 reads CASRGNTQYF. CDR3 sequence (DNA): TGTGCCAGCAGGGGGAATACGCAGTATTTT.